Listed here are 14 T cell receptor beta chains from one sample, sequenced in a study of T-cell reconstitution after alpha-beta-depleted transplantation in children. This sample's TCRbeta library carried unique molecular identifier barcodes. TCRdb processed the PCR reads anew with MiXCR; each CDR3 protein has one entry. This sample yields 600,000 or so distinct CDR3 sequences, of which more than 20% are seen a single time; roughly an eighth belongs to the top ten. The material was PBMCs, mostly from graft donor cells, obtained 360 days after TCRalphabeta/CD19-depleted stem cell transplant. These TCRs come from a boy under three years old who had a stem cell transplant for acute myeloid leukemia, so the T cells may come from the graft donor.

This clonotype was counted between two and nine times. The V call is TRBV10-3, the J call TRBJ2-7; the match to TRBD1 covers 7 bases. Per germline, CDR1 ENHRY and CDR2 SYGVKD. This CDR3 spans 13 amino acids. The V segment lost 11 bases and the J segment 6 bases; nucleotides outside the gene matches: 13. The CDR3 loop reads CAFEDRPGSEQYF. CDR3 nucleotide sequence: TGTGCCTTCGAGGACAGGCCGGGCTCCGAGCAGTACTTC.

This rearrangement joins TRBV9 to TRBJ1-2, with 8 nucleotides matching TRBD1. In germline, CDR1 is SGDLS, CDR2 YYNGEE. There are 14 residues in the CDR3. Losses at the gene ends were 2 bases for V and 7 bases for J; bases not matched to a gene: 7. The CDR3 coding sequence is TGTGCCAGCAGCGTCCAAGGGACAGGCAGTGGCTACACCTTC. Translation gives CASSVQGTGSGYTF.

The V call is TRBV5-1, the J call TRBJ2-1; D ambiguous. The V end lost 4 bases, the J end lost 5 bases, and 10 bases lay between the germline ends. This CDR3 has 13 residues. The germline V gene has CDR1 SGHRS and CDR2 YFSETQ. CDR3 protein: CASSPARDNEQFF. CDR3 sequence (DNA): TGCGCCAGCAGCCCCGCTCGAGACAATGAGCAGTTCTTC.

CDR3 amino acids: CASSLARGTGVTDTQYF. The CDR3 DNA reads as TGCGCCAGCAGCTTGGCCCGAGGGACAGGGGTCACAGATACGCAGTATTTT. The V gene is TRBV5-1, the J gene TRBJ2-3; 10 bases agree with TRBD1. Unmatched junction bases numbered 6, after V lost 0 bases and J lost 2 bases. In germline, CDR1 is SGHRS, CDR2 YFSETQ. The CDR3 runs to 17 residues.

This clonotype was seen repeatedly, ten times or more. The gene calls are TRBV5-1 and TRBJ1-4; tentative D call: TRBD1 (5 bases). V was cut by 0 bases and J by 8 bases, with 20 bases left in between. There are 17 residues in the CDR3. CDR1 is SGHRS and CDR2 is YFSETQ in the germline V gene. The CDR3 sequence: CASSLAKLGEGREKLFF. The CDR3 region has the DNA TGCGCCAGCAGCTTGGCCAAGTTGGGGGAAGGGCGAGAAAAACTGTTTTTT.

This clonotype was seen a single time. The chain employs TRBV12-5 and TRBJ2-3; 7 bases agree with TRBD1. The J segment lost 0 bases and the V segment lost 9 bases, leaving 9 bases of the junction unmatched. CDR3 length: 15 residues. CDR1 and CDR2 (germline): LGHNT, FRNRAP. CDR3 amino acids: CASQQGSFSTDTQYF. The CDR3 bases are TGTGCTAGCCAACAGGGGTCTTTCAGCACAGATACGCAGTATTTT.

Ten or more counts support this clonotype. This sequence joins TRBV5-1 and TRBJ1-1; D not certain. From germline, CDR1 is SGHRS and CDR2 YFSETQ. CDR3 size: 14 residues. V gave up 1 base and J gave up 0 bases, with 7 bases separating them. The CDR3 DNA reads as TGCGCCAGCAGCTTGAGGACGGTGAACACTGAAGCTTTCTTT. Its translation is CASSLRTVNTEAFF.

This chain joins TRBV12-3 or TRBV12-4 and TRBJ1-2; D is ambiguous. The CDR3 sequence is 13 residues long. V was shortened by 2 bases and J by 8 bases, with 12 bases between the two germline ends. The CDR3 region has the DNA TGTGCCAGCAGTTTAACCCAATCCGCGGGCTACACCTTC. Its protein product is CASSLTQSAGYTF.

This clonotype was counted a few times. CDR3: CASSETWTDTDTQYF. The CDR3, as DNA: TGTGCCAGCAGTGAAACCTGGACAGACACAGATACGCAGTATTTT. This chain links TRBV6-1 with TRBJ2-3, with D possibly matching TRBD1 (6 bases). Trimming pared 2 bases from V and 2 bases from J, leaving 11 bases between. This CDR3 region has 15 residues. Germline values: CDR1 MNHNS, CDR2 SASEGT.

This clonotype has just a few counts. This CDR3 reads CASSLGLGTGNEQYV. CDR3 DNA: TGTGCCAGCAGCTTAGGCCTAGGGACAGGGAACGAGCAGTACGTC. This sequence joins TRBV13 and TRBJ2-7, with 9 bases fitting TRBD1. Germline V lookup: CDR1 PRHDT, CDR2 FYEKMQ (reference sequence). V trimming: 0 bases; J trimming: 5 bases; junction bases outside the gene matches: 5. This CDR3 contains 15 residues.

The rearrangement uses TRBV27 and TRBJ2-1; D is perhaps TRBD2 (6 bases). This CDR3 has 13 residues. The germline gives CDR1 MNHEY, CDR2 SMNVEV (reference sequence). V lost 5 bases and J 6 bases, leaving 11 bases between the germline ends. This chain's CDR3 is CASSLRGFNEQFF. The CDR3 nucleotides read TGTGCCAGCAGTCTGCGGGGTTTCAATGAGCAGTTCTTC.

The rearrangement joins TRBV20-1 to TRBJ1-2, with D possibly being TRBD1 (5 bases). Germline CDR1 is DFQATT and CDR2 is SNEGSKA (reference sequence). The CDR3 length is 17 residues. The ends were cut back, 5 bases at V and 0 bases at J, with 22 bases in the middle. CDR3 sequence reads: CSAPRRGVLQPNYGYTF. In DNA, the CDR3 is TGCAGTGCTCCACGGAGGGGCGTACTACAGCCTAACTATGGCTACACCTTC.

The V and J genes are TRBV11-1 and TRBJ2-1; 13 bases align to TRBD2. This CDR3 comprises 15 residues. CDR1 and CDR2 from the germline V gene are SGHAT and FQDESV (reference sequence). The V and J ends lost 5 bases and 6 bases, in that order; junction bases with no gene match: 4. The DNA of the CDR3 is TGTGCCAGCAGCGCGGGACTAGCGGGGATCAATGAGCAGTTCTTC. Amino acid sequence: CASSAGLAGINEQFF.

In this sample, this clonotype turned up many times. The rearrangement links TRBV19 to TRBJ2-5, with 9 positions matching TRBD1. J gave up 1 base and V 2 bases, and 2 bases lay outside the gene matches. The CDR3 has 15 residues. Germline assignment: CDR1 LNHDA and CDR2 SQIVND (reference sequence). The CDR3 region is CASSITGGTQETQYF. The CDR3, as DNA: TGTGCCAGTAGTATAACAGGGGGCACCCAAGAGACCCAGTACTTC. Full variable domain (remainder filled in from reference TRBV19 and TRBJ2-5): DGGITQSPKYLFRKEGQNVTLSCEQNLNHDAMYWYRQDPGQGLRLIYYSQIVNDFQKGDIAEGYSVSREKKESFPLTVTSAQKNPTAFYLCASSITGGTQETQYFGPGTRLLVL.